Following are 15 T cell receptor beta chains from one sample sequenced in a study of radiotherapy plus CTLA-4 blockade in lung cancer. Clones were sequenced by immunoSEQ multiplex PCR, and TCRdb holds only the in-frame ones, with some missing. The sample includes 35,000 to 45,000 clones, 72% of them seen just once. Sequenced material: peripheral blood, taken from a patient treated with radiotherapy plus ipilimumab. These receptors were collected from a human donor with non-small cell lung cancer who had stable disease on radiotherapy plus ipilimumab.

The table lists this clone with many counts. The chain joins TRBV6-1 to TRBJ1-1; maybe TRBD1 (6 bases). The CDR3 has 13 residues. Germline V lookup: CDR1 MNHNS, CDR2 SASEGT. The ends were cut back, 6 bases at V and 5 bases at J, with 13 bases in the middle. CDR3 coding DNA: TGTGCCAGCAGCAGAGAGGGGGGGACTGAAGCTTTCTTT. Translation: CASSREGGTEAFF.

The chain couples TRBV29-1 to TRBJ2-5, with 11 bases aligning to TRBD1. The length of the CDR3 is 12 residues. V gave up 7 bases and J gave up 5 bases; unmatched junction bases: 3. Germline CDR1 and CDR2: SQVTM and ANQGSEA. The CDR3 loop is CSARTGGETQYF. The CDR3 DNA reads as TGCAGCGCTCGGACAGGGGGCGAGACCCAGTACTTC.

CDR3 region: CASSKGYPPYGYTF. CDR3 sequence (DNA): TGTGCCAGCAGTAAGGGGTACCCCCCGTATGGCTACACCTTC. The V and J genes are TRBV27 and TRBJ1-2, with D maybe TRBD1 (5 bases). V was pared by 5 bases and J by 5 bases, with 15 bases between. The length of the CDR3 is 14 residues. The germline V gene encodes CDR1 MNHEY and CDR2 SMNVEV (reference sequence).

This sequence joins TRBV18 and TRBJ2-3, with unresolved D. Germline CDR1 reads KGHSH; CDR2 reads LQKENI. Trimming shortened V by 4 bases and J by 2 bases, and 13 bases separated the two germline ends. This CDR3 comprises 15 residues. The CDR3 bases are TGTGCCAGCTCACTGACACAGTTAGACACAGATACGCAGTATTTT. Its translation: CASSLTQLDTDTQYF.

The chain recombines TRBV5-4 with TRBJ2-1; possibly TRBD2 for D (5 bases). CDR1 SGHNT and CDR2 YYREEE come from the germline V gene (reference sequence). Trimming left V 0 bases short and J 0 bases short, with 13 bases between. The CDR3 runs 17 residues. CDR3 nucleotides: TGTGCCAGCAGCTTGGACGAGGGTTTCAGCTCCTACAATGAGCAGTTCTTC. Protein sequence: CASSLDEGFSSYNEQFF.

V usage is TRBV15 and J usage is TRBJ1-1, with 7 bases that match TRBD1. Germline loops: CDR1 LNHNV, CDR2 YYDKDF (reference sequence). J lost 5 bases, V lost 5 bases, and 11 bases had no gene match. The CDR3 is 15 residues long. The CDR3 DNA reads TGTGCCACCAGCGCCGACAGGGCTGGGTGGACTGAAGCTTTCTTT. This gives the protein CATSADRAGWTEAFF.

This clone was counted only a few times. CDR3 amino acids: CASSREWGDPRGNIQYF. DNA for the CDR3: TGTGCCAGCAGCCGGGAGTGGGGGGACCCCCGAGGGAACATTCAGTACTTC. This rearrangement joins TRBV4-2 to TRBJ2-4, with D perhaps TRBD2 (6 bases). Germline loops: CDR1 LGHNA, CDR2 YNFKEQ. V gave up 4 bases and J gave up 7 bases, with 23 bases separating them. This CDR3 region has 17 residues.

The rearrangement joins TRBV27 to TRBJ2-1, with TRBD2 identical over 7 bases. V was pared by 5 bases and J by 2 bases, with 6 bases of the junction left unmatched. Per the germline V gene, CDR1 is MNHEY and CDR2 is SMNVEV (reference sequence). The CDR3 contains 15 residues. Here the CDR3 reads CASSTNGLAYNEQFF. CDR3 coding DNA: TGTGCCAGCAGTACAAACGGACTAGCCTACAATGAGCAGTTCTTC.

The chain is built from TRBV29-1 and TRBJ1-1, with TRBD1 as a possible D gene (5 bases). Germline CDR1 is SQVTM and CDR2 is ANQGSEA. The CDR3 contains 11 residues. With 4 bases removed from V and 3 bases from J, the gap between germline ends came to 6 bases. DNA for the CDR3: TGCAGCGTTGTAGGGGACACTGAAGCTTTCTTT. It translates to CSVVGDTEAFF.

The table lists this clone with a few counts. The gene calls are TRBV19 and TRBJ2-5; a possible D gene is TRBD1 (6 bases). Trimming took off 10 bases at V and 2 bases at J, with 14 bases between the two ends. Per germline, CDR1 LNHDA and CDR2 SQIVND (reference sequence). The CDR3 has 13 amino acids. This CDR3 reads CATSRGGQETQYF. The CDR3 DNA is TGTGCCACGTCTCGAGGGGGACAAGAGACCCAGTACTTC. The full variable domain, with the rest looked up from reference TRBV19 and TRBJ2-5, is DGGITQSPKYLFRKEGQNVTLSCEQNLNHDAMYWYRQDPGQGLRLIYYSQIVNDFQKGDIAEGYSVSREKKESFPLTVTSAQKNPTAFYLCATSRGGQETQYFGPGTRLLVL.

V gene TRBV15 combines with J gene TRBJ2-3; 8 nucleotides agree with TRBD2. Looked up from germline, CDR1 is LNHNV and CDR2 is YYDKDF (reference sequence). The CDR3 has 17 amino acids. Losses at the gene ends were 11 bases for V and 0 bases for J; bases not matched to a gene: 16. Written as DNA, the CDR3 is TGTGCCTCACAGTCCTTTCCACTAGCGGCGAGCACAGATACGCAGTATTTT. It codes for CASQSFPLAASTDTQYF.

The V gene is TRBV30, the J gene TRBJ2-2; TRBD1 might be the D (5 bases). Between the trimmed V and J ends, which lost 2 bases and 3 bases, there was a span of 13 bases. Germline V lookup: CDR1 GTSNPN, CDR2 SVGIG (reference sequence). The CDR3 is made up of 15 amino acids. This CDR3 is CAWSPSGLDTGELFF. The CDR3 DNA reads TGTGCCTGGAGTCCCTCAGGGTTGGACACCGGGGAGCTGTTTTTT.

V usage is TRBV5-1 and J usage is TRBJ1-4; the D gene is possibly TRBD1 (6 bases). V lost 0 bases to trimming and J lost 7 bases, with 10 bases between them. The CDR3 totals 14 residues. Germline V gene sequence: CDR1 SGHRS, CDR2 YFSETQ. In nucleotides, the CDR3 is TGCGCCAGCAGCTTGGGACAGGCGGGTGAAAAACTGTTTTTT. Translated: CASSLGQAGEKLFF.

CDR3 in DNA: TGTGCCAGCAGACCAAGCCCCAGGTCGTACGAGCAGTACTTC. This codes for CASRPSPRSYEQYF. V and J are TRBV7-2 and TRBJ2-7; D gene unclear. Trimming shortened V by 6 bases and J by 4 bases, and 16 bases separated the two germline ends. This CDR3 has 14 amino acids. Per germline, CDR1 SGHTA and CDR2 FQGNSA.

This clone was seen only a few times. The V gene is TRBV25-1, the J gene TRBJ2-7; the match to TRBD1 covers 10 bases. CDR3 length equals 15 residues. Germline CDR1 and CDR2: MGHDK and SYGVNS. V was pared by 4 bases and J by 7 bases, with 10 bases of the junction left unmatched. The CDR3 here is CASSGPGTGVWEQYF. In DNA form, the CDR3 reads TGTGCCAGCAGTGGACCCGGGACAGGGGTGTGGGAGCAGTACTTC.